A single sample is the source of the 18 T cell receptor beta chains below, sequenced in a study of cytomegalovirus exposure and HLA in healthy donors. The PCR ran on 60 Vbeta and 13 Jbeta primers. Data came from immunoSEQ multiplex PCR; TCRdb stores just in-frame clones and leaves some out. The sample records about 86,000 clones, about three quarters being singletons. The sample taken for sequencing was PBMCs. These receptors originate from a man in his fifties or sixties in good health and CMV-seronegative.

The chain recombines TRBV30 with TRBJ1-5; D may be TRBD1 (6 bases). Germline V lookup: CDR1 GTSNPN, CDR2 SVGIG (reference sequence). The CDR3 is made up of 16 amino acids. V dropped 3 bases and J dropped 0 bases, with 15 bases sitting between them. CDR3 loop: CAWRDRETNSNQPQHF. The CDR3 DNA follows: TGTGCCTGGAGGGACAGAGAAACCAATAGCAATCAGCCCCAGCATTTT.

This chain joins TRBV6-5 and TRBJ2-1; D is ambiguous. Germline assignment: CDR1 MNHEY and CDR2 SVGAGI. The ends were cut back, 6 bases at V and 3 bases at J, with 9 bases in the middle. CDR3 size: 13 residues. In nucleotides, the CDR3 is TGTGCCAGCAGGTTGCGGAACTACAATGAGCAGTTCTTC. This sequence encodes CASRLRNYNEQFF.

This chain connects TRBV7-9 to TRBJ2-5, with 8 positions matching TRBD2. J lost 1 base, V lost 6 bases, and 7 bases had no gene match. Per germline, CDR1 SEHNR and CDR2 FQNEAQ (reference sequence). The CDR3 totals 15 residues. CDR3 sequence (DNA): TGTGCCAGCAGTGTAACAGCGGGAGCCCAAGAGACCCAGTACTTC. Protein sequence: CASSVTAGAQETQYF.

The chain uses TRBV2 and TRBJ1-5; D is perhaps TRBD1 (5 bases). V lost 5 bases and J lost 4, with 12 bases in between. The CDR3 runs 14 residues. Germline V gene data show CDR1 as SNHLY and CDR2 as FYNNEI. The CDR3 region has the DNA TGTGCCAGCAGTTTTTTTCAGGGTAATCAGCCCCAGCATTTT. This gives the protein CASSFFQGNQPQHF.

The chain has TRBV23-1 and TRBJ2-5; TRBD2 is a possible D gene (6 bases). TRBV23-1 is an open reading frame whose function is uncertain. Trimming removed 7 bases at V and 5 bases at J, with 26 bases between. The CDR3 is 17 residues long. Written as DNA, the CDR3 is TGCGCCAGCACCCGAACCGGAGGGGTCAGGAGATGGGAGACCCAGTACTTC. Encoded protein: CASTRTGGVRRWETQYF.

The V gene is TRBV6-5, the J gene TRBJ1-6; maybe TRBD1 (6 bases). Trimming took off 0 bases at V and 9 bases at J, with 12 bases between the two ends. Germline values: CDR1 MNHEY, CDR2 SVGAGI. CDR3 length: 15 residues. The CDR3, as DNA: TGTGCCAGCAGTTACTCTGGGACACCCCTTTCACCCCTCCACTTT. This sequence encodes CASSYSGTPLSPLHF.

The chain is built from TRBV30 and TRBJ1-1; D may be TRBD1 (6 bases). Germline V gene lookup returns CDR1 GTSNPN and CDR2 SVGIG (reference sequence). V was trimmed by 4 bases and J by 2 bases, leaving 11 bases between them. The CDR3 runs 13 residues. CDR3 sequence: CAWIPDSNTEAFF. The CDR3 DNA follows: TGTGCCTGGATTCCGGACAGCAACACTGAAGCTTTCTTT.

The chain employs TRBV7-2 and TRBJ1-2; 8 nucleotides match TRBD1. The V gene's germline CDR1 is SGHTA and CDR2 FQGNSA. CDR3 length equals 16 residues. V trimming: 4 bases; J trimming: 2 bases; junction bases outside the gene matches: 9. CDR3 loop: CASSSRPGQVNYGYTF. DNA for the CDR3: TGTGCCAGCAGCTCACGACCGGGACAGGTCAACTATGGCTACACCTTC.

This chain connects TRBV5-1 to TRBJ2-4; weak D call: TRBD2 (7 bases). This CDR3 comprises 17 residues. Germline CDR1 and CDR2: SGHRS and YFSETQ. Trimming took off 4 bases at V and 6 bases at J, with 23 bases between the two ends. As DNA, the CDR3 is TGCGCCAGCAGCGGCCTCGTGGGGGGGGCCGGCGGAAACATTCAGTACTTC. Translation: CASSGLVGGAGGNIQYF.

This clone has just a few counts. V usage is TRBV5-1 and J usage is TRBJ2-3, with D uncertain. The CDR3 consists of 14 residues. Germline loops: CDR1 SGHRS, CDR2 YFSETQ. Trimming pared 4 bases from V and 0 bases from J, leaving 9 bases between. The CDR3: CASSEDKSTDTQYF. The CDR3, as DNA: TGCGCCAGCAGCGAAGACAAGAGCACAGATACGCAGTATTTT.

The chain uses TRBV28 and TRBJ2-5; TRBD1 might be the D (5 bases). Germline V CDR1 and CDR2: MDHEN, SYDVKM. CDR3 length equals 13 residues. The ends were cut back, 2 bases at V and 4 bases at J, with 8 bases in the middle. DNA for the CDR3: TGTGCCAGCAGTTTAATTAGGGGAGAGACCCAGTACTTC. It codes for CASSLIRGETQYF.

The chain is built from TRBV2 and TRBJ1-1, with D maybe TRBD1 (5 bases). The CDR3 contains 13 residues. Trimming removed 7 bases from V and 1 base from J, with 10 bases in between. Germline V gene data show CDR1 as SNHLY and CDR2 as FYNNEI. CDR3 loop: CASKLGGNTEAFF. DNA of the CDR3: TGTGCCAGCAAACTGGGGGGGAACACTGAAGCTTTCTTT.

This chain links TRBV9 with TRBJ2-7; TRBD1 might be the D (7 bases). CDR3 length: 16 residues. Germline CDR1 is SGDLS and CDR2 is YYNGEE. The V and J ends lost 0 bases and 3 bases respectively, with 16 bases between them. The CDR3 region is CASSVGYQGGGYEQYF. The DNA for the CDR3 is TGTGCCAGCAGCGTAGGATACCAGGGGGGAGGCTACGAGCAGTACTTC.

This chain links TRBV10-2 with TRBJ2-1, with D unclear. CDR1 WSHSY and CDR2 SAAADI come from the germline V gene. V was cut by 8 bases and J by 5 bases, with 16 bases left in between. There are 14 residues in the CDR3. The CDR3 DNA reads as TGCGCCAGCGGCACCCTGTTCCTGGACAATGAGCAGTTCTTC. Its translation: CASGTLFLDNEQFF.

The chain uses TRBV5-1 and TRBJ2-7; TRBD2 matches 12 bases. J gave up 2 bases and V 0 bases, and 6 bases lay outside the gene matches. Germline V gives CDR1 SGHRS, CDR2 YFSETQ. The CDR3 contains 17 residues. The DNA for the CDR3 is TGCGCCAGCAGCTTGGGATTGTCTAGCGGGGGGGCCTACGAGCAGTACTTC. Its protein product is CASSLGLSSGGAYEQYF.

The rearrangement joins TRBV4-1 to TRBJ1-5, with D possibly matching TRBD1 (6 bases). Trimming cost V 0 bases and J 0 bases, with 12 bases left between them. The germline V gene has CDR1 MGHRA and CDR2 YSYEKL. The CDR3 is 17 residues long. The CDR3 nucleotides are TGCGCCAGCAGCCAAGATCTTGGGACACCTAGCAATCAGCCCCAGCATTTT. Protein product: CASSQDLGTPSNQPQHF.

The chain uses TRBV5-1 and TRBJ2-5; D gene ambiguous. Trimming shortened V by 5 bases and J by 5 bases, and 13 bases separated the two germline ends. Germline V gene data show CDR1 as SGHRS and CDR2 as YFSETQ. The CDR3 is 13 residues long. CDR3 in DNA: TGCGCCAGCAGACCAGCGAGTGGGGAGACCCAGTACTTC. This codes for CASRPASGETQYF.

CDR3 bases: TGCGCCAGCAGCCAATCGGTTCAGGCGAACACCGGGGAGCTGTTTTTT. It yields the protein CASSQSVQANTGELFF. The rearrangement uses TRBV5-1 and TRBJ2-2; D remains unclear. CDR3 size: 16 residues. Deletions cut 4 bases from V and 0 bases from J, with 13 bases between. Germline V gene data show CDR1 as SGHRS and CDR2 as YFSETQ.